This T cell receptor beta chain is drawn from a study of blood T cell repertoires in COVID-19. Study-level information: The origin of the acute and convalescent COVID-19 samples was the United States, Italy and Spain. T cells, B-cell-depleted T cells, or PBMCs supplied cDNA or gDNA.

The CDR3 covers 15 residues. Trimming stripped 4 bases from V and 9 bases from J, with 18 bases between. CDR1 MNHEY and CDR2 SVGAGI come from the germline V gene. In the study's own analysis: Amplification with reference gene primers provided the estimates of nucleated cell counts. The data were produced by immunoSEQ multiplex PCR, yet TCRdb's version contains in-frame clones alone and is incomplete. V and J calls and clone size follow that table, whereas D and trimming were derived from the DNA. The profile shows around 370,000 clones, around 87% of them singletons. Sample: peripheral blood. This chain uses TRBV6-5 with TRBJ2-2; TRBD1 might be the D (6 bases). The source is a man between 18 and 35 years old with active or convalescent COVID-19. The CDR3 loop is CASSSRDTMKRELFF. CDR3 nucleotide sequence: TGTGCCAGCAGTTCCCGGGACACAATGAAGAGGGAGCTGTTTTTT.